The entry below describes one TCR beta chain. Germline lookup yields CDR1 SGHTA and CDR2 FQGNSA. V was shortened by 1 base and J by 6 bases, with 9 bases between the two germline ends. The CDR3 extends over 13 amino acids. The record originates from a study of T cells in localized non-small cell lung cancer. Measured with immunoSEQ multiplex PCR; TCRdb has only the in-frame clones, and not every one. The data show 41,000 or so clones, with about 85% seen just once and roughly 7.1% held by the top ten. The sample consisted of peripheral blood, taken before any cancer treatment. This rearrangement joins TRBV7-2 to TRBJ1-1; no clear D gene. The TCR was taken from a woman between 18 and 55 years old with stage III lung adenocarcinoma. CDR3 region: CASSLELTSEAFF. The CDR3 DNA follows: TGTGCCAGCAGCTTAGAGTTGACCTCTGAAGCTTTCTTT.